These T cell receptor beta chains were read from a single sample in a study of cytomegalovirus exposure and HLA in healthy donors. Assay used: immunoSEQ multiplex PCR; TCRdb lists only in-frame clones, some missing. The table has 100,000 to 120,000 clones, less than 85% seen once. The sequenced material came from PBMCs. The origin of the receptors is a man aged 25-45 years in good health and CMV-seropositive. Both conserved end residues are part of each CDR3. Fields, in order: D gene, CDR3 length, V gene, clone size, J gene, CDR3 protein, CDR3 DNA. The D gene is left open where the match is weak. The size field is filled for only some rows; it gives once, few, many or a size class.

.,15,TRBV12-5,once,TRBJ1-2,CASGFWGGAPAGYTF,TGTGCTAGTGGTTTTTGGGGAGGGGCTCCCGCGGGCTACACCTTC
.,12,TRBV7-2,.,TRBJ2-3,CASSFFADTQYF,TGTGCCAGCAGCTTTTTCGCAGATACGCAGTATTTT
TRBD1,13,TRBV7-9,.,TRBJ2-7,CASSDRGRGEQYF,TGTGCCAGCAGCGACAGGGGGCGCGGCGAGCAGTACTTC
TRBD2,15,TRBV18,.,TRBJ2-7,CASSPRLAGEYEQYF,TGTGCCAGCTCACCCCGACTAGCGGGGGAGTACGAGCAGTACTTC
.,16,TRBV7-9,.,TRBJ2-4,CASSLEQGRTKNIQYF,TGTGCCAGCAGCTTAGAGCAGGGAAGGACCAAAAACATTCAGTACTTC
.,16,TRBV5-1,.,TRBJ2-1,CASSLAGGPPYNEQFF,TGCGCCAGCAGCTTGGCGGGGGGCCCCCCATACAATGAGCAGTTCTTC
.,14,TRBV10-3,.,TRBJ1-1,CAISSTDTFTEAFF,TGTGCCATCAGCTCAACGGACACATTCACTGAAGCTTTCTTT
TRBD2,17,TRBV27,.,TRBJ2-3,CASSLSGLAGGGYGQYF,TGTGCCAGCAGTTTATCGGGACTAGCGGGGGGCGGGTACGGGCAGTATTTT
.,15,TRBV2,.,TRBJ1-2,CASSEDAVRSYGYTF,TGTGCCAGCAGTGAAGATGCAGTAAGGAGCTATGGCTACACCTTC
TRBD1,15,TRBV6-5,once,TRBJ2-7,CASSWWGQGAYEQYF,TGTGCCAGCAGTTGGTGGGGACAGGGGGCCTACGAGCAGTACTTC
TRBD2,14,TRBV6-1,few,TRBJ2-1,CASSQTGGYNEQFF,TGTGCCAGCAGCCAAACGGGGGGGTACAATGAGCAGTTCTTC
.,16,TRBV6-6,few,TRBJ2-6,CASSYLAPGGANVLTF,TGTGCCAGCAGCTACCTTGCCCCCGGTGGGGCCAACGTCCTGACTTTC
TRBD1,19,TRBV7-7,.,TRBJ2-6,CASSPRGPGQGDGANVLTF,TGTGCCAGCAGCCCTAGAGGCCCAGGACAGGGGGACGGGGCCAACGTCCTGACTTTC
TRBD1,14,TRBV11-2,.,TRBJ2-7,CASSLGVTGVEQYF,TGTGCCAGCAGCTTAGGGGTAACAGGGGTCGAGCAGTACTTC
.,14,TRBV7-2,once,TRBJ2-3,CASSLGGPTDTQYF,TGTGCCAGCAGCTTGGGGGGGCCCACAGATACGCAGTATTTT
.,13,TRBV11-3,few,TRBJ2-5,CASSPTGLETQYF,TGTGCCAGCAGCCCCACAGGGTTGGAGACCCAGTACTTC
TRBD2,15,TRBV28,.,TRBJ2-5,CASSYPGLASETQYF,TGTGCCAGCAGTTACCCGGGACTAGCGAGCGAGACCCAGTACTTC
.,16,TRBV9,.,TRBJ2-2,CASSGGGTTYTGELFF,TGTGCCAGCAGCGGAGGAGGGACGACCTACACCGGGGAGCTGTTTTTT
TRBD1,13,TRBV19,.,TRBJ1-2,CASRRGQGNGYTF,TGTGCCAGTAGGAGGGGACAGGGCAATGGCTACACCTTC
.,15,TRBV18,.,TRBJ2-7,CASSPLWGPTYEQYF,TGTGCCAGCTCACCACTCTGGGGGCCGACCTACGAGCAGTACTTC
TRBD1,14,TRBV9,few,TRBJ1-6,CASSVGQGNSPLHF,TGTGCCAGCAGCGTAGGACAGGGAAATTCACCCCTCCACTTT
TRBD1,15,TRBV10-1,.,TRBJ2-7,CASSDRTGVTYEQYF,TGCGCCAGCAGTGATCGGACAGGGGTCACCTACGAGCAGTACTTC
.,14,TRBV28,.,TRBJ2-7,CASSPTEGVYEQYF,TGTGCCAGCAGTCCCACGGAGGGCGTCTACGAGCAGTACTTC
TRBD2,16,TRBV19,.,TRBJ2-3,CASSMASSGSTDTQYF,TGTGCCAGTAGTATGGCGTCTAGCGGTAGCACAGATACGCAGTATTTT
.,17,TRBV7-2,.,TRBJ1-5,CASSLASAGYSNQPQHF,TGTGCCAGCAGCTTAGCATCGGCAGGATATAGCAATCAGCCCCAGCATTTT
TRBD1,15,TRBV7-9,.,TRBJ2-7,CASSLAGTGLDEQYF,TGTGCCAGCAGCTTAGCAGGGACAGGGCTCGACGAGCAGTACTTC
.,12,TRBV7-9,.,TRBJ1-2,CASSGNSYGYTF,TGTGCCAGCAGCGGTAACAGCTATGGCTACACCTTC
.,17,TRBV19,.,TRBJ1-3,CASSIDLGGSSGNTIYF,TGTGCCAGTAGTATAGATCTCGGCGGGAGCTCTGGAAACACCATATATTTT
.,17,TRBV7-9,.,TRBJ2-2,CASSPVGLAPNTGELFF,TGTGCCAGCTCCCCCGTCGGGCTAGCACCGAACACCGGGGAGCTGTTTTTT
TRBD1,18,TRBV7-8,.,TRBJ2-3,CASSLVLGQGAGTDTQYF,TGTGCCAGCAGCTTAGTACTGGGACAGGGGGCTGGCACAGATACGCAGTATTTT
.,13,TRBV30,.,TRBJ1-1,CAWSPGQNTEAFF,TGTGCCTGGAGCCCGGGACAGAACACTGAAGCTTTCTTT
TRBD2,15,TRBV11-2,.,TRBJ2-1,CASSLVGRGGNEQFF,TGTGCCAGCAGCTTAGTCGGGCGGGGGGGCAATGAGCAGTTCTTC
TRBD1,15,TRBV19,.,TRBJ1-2,CASSLWTGGNYGYTF,TGTGCCAGTAGTCTTTGGACAGGGGGCAACTATGGCTACACCTTC